This TCR beta chain appears in the sequencing data of a study of shared clonotypes between healthy human individuals (dated by TCRdb to 2019 to 2021). The study in broad terms: A few men and a couple of women, aged 18 to 49 years, made up the cohort. To estimate repertoire size and how much clonotype sharing occurs between individuals, the study deeply sequenced the blood TCR repertoires of five healthy adults. For each donor, CD4 naive and CD4 memory were each run on three plates, CD8 naive on two plates, and CD8 memory on one plate. Libraries were prepared and TCR repertoires were sequenced by different laboratories using diverse techniques, in order to increase sequencing depth and limit assay-specific biases. Between about 0.9 and 10 billion PBMCs per donor were obtained by leukapheresis.

At the junction V is shortened by 7 bases and J by 9 bases, with 10 bases in between. In the germline V gene, CDR1 corresponds to MDHEN and CDR2 to SYDVKM. The CDR3 contains 11 residues, cysteine and phenylalanine counted. The kept DNA is CDR3 alone, 33 bases in frame from the first base. Using the deep immunoSEQ assay, TCR CDR3 regions were amplified from genomic DNA by multiplex PCR. Extracted genomic DNA from each cell subset was distributed evenly across all wells of several immunoSEQ 96-well plates, and each plate was treated as a replicate. For sorted subsets, around 200 ng genomic DNA, equal to 30,000 or so T cell genomes, was loaded into each replicate PCR. Purified libraries were measured with a Qubit 3.0 fluorometer, size-checked on a Bioanalyzer 2100, and measured again with the KAPA Library Quantification kit. A separate single-read 150-cycle Illumina NextSeq 550 flow cell was used to sequence each immunoSEQ 96-well plate. Under the source paper's analysis protocol: The immunoSEQ output contained only junctional sequences without quality scores, so filtering could not match that applied to full-length reads. To assign V/J genes and CDR3, sequences were annotated using PyIR, a Python wrapper for IgBLAST v1.9, with IMGT germline references. Reads with weak V/J assignments (E-value above 1e-6), missing CDR3, stop codons, out-of-frame junctions, or ambiguous translated residues were removed. V3J clonotypes were defined by identical inferred V gene, J gene, and CDR3 amino acid sequence. Percentage overlap between repertoires was calculated by dividing the number of shared unique clonotypes by the size of the smaller repertoire. Repertoire richness was assessed with RTK rarefaction, the Chao1 estimator, and Recon v2.1 estimates of unobserved clonotypes. Generation probabilities for all TCRbeta clonotypes obtained by the gDNA method from a handful of donors were computed using OLGA. Sourced from immuneACCESS, this table was stored by TCRdb with only in-frame sequences that have V and J called. A share of the clones is absent; for the studies checked, an unresolved V gene accounts for under half, and the remainder has no known explanation. V and J calls and clone size follow that table, whereas D and trimming were derived from the DNA. In all, the sample holds approximately 2.5 million clones, and about 92% of those were seen once. Together, the top ten hold over 0.12% of the sample.

Points the paper makes about the study in general: The genetic and exposure-history diversity represented was limited by the small number of donors. Rarefaction of sorted-subset datasets indicated incomplete sequencing despite the large sequencing depth. Pairwise subsampling indicated that sequencing depth was expected to affect the degree of clonotype sharing among donors. Across a handful of donors, roughly 5.4% of naive CD4, approximately 4% of naive CD8, roughly 2.2% of memory CD4, and 0.4% of memory CD8 clonotypes were shared. Sampling was limited to blood, and TCR repertoires in tissue likely differ from TCR repertoires in blood. Larger estimated clonotype richness was generally found for naive subsets than for memory subsets. Higher generation probabilities were observed for clonotypes shared by all four sorted-subset donors than for non-shared clonotypes.

Of note for this clone: Its antigen has not been determined. Within one base of it there is no much larger clone, and no base qualities were kept.

The donors were healthy, HIV-negative adults with no recently reported acute infections or vaccinations. All donors were Caucasian adults living in Nashville, Tennessee, USA. CD4+ T cells were enriched through magnetic negative selection, after which naive cells were positively selected on CD45RA and the remaining negative fraction served as the memory subset. Blood was obtained by leukapheresis, after which PBMCs were separated by Ficoll-Histopaque density gradient centrifugation and cryopreserved in liquid nitrogen vapor phase. Analytical flow cytometry was used to check the purity and quantity of each magnetically sorted T cell population. From each sorted fraction, genomic DNA was isolated and quantified by UV absorbance on a Nanodrop 2000c.

Sequenced input: naive CD4+ T cells sorted from blood. According to the study, the label for this sample's cell subset or site signals: CD45RA+ positively selected. The TCR was taken from a man younger than 30 in good health. Recombination joined TRBV28 with TRBJ1-3; confidence is insufficient to name the D gene. The CDR3 protein: CASTSPATIYF. The bases read TGTGCCAGCACGTCCCCAGCCACCATATATTTT.